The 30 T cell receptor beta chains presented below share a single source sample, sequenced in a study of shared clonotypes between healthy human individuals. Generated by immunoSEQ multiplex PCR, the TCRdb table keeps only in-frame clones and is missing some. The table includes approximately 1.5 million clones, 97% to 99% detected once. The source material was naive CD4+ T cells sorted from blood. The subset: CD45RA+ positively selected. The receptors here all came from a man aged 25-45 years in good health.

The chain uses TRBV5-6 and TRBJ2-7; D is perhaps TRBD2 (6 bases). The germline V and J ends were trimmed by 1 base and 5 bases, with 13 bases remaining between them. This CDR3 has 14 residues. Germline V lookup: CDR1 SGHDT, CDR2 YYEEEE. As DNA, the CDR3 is TGTGCCAGCAGCTTGCCCGGGGGAGTGGACGAGCAGTACTTC. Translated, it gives CASSLPGGVDEQYF.

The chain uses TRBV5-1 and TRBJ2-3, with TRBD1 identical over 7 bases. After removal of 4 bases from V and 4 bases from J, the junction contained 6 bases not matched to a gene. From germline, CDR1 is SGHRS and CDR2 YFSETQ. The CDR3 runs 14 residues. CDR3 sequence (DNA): TGCGCCAGCAGCCCCCGACAGGGATCAGATACGCAGTATTTT. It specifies CASSPRQGSDTQYF.

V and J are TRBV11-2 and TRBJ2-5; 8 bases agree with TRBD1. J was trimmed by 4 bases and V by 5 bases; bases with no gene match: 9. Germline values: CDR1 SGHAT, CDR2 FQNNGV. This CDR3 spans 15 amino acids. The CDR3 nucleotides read TGTGCCAGCAGCAGTGGACAGGGTCTTTCAGAGACCCAGTACTTC. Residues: CASSSGQGLSETQYF.

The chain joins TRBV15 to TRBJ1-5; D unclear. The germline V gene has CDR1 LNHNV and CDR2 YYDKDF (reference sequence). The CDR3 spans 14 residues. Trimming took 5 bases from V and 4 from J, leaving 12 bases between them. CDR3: CATSPPNPNQPQHF. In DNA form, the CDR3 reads TGTGCCACCAGCCCCCCGAATCCGAATCAGCCCCAGCATTTT.

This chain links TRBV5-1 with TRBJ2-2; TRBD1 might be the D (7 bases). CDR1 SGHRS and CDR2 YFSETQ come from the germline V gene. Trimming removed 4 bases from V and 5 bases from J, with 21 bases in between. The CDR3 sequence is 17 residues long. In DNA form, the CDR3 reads TGCGCCAGCAGCCCATTTCAGGGGGGATCGACGACCGGGGAGCTGTTTTTT. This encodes CASSPFQGGSTTGELFF.

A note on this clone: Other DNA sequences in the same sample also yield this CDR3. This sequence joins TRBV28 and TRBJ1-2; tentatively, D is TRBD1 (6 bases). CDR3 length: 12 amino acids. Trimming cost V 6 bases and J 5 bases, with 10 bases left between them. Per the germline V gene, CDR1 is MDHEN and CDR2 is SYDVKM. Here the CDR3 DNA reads TGTGCCAGCAGGGACAGTCCTTATGGCTACACCTTC. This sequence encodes CASRDSPYGYTF.

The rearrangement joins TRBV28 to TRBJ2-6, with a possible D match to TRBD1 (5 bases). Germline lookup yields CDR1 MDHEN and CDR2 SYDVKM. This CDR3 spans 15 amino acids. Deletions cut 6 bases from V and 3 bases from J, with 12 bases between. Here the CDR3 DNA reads TGTGCCAGCAGCTCTAGGGGCCTTGGGGCCAACGTCCTGACTTTC. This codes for CASSSRGLGANVLTF.

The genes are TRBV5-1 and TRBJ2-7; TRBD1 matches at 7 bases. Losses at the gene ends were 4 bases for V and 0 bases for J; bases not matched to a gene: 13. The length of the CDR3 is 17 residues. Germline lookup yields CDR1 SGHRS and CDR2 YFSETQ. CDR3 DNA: TGCGCCAGCAGCGCCCGGACGACAGGGCCGAGCTCCTACGAGCAGTACTTC. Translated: CASSARTTGPSSYEQYF.

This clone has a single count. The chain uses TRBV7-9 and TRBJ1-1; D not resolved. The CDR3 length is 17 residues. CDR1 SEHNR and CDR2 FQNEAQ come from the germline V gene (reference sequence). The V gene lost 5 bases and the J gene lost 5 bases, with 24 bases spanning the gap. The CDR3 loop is CASSPKIAVPHGTEAFF. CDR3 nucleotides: TGTGCCAGCAGCCCCAAAATCGCGGTTCCCCATGGGACTGAAGCTTTCTTT.

The CDR3 DNA reads as TGTGCCACCACGAGGGGGGGTGCGAACACCGGGGAGCTGTTTTTT. Its protein is CATTRGGANTGELFF. V usage is TRBV27 and J usage is TRBJ2-2; D perhaps matches TRBD2 (7 bases). The CDR3 loop spans 15 amino acids. The V gene lost 10 bases and the J gene lost 0 bases, with 15 bases spanning the gap. Germline CDR1 is MNHEY and CDR2 is SMNVEV (reference sequence).

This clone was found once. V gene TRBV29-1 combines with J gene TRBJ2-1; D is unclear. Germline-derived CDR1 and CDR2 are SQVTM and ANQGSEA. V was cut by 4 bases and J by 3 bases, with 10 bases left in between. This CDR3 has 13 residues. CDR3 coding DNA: TGCAGCGTTGTGACGGAGAGCTACAATGAGCAGTTCTTC. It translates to CSVVTESYNEQFF.

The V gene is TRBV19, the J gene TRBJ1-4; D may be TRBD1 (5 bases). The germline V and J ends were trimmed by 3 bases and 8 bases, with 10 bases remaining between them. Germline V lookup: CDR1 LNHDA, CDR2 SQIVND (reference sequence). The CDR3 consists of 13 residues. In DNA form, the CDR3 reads TGTGCCAGTAGTATTTTAGGGGCGGAAAAACTGTTTTTT. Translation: CASSILGAEKLFF.

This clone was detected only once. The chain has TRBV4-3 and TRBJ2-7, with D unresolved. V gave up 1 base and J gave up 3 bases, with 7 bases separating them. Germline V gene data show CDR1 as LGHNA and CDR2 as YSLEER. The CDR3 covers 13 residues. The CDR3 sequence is CASSQGLHYEQYF. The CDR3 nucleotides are TGCGCCAGCAGCCAAGGACTGCACTACGAGCAGTACTTC.

The CDR3 loop reads CASSSRAGGPNEQFF. In DNA form, the CDR3 reads TGTGCCAGCAGCTCCCGAGCGGGAGGGCCCAATGAGCAGTTCTTC. The chain is built from TRBV11-3 and TRBJ2-1, with TRBD2 identical over 10 bases. Trimming cost V 4 bases and J 6 bases; bases outside gene matches: 6. Germline V gene sequence: CDR1 SGHNT, CDR2 YENEEA. There are 15 residues in the CDR3.

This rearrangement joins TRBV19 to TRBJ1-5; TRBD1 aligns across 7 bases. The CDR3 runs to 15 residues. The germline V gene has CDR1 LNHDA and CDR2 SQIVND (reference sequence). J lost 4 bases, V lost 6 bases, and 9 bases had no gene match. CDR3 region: CASRPDRVYNQPQHF. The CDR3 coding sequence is TGTGCCAGTAGGCCCGACAGGGTTTATAATCAGCCCCAGCATTTT.

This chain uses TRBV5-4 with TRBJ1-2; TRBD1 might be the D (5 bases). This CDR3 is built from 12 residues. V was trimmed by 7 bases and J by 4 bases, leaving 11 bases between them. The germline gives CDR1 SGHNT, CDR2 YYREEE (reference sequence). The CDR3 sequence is CASGGGGYGYTF. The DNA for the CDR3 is TGTGCCAGCGGCGGGGGGGGCTATGGCTACACCTTC. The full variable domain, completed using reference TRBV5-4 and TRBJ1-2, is ETGVTQSPTHLIKTRGQQVTLRCSSQSGHNTVSWYQQALGQGPQFIFQYYREEENGRGNFPPRFSGLQFPNYSSELNVNALELDDSALYLCASGGGGYGYTFGSGTRLTVV.

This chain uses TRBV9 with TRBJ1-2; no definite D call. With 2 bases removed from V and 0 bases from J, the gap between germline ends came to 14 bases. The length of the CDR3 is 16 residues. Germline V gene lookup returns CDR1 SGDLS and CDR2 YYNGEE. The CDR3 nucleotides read TGTGCCAGCAGCGTTGGAGCGACTATCCCTAACTATGGCTACACCTTC. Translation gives CASSVGATIPNYGYTF.

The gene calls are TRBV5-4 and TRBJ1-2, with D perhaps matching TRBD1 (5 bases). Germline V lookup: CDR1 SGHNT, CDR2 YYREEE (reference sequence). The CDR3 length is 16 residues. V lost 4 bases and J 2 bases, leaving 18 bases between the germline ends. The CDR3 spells CASSVVRRETNYGYTF. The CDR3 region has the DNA TGTGCCAGCAGCGTGGTACGCAGGGAGACCAACTATGGCTACACCTTC.

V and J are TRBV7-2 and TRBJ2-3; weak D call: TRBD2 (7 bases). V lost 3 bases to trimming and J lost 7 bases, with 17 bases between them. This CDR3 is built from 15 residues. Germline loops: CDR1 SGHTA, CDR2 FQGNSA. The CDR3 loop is CASSFEGGGFNTQYF. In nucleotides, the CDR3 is TGTGCCAGCAGCTTTGAGGGCGGGGGCTTTAATACGCAGTATTTT.

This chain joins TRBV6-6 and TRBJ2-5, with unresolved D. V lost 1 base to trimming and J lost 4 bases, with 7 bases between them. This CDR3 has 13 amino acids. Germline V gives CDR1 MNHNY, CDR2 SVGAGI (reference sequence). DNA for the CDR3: TGTGCCAGCAGTTACTTGATTCTAGAGACCCAGTACTTC. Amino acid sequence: CASSYLILETQYF.

CDR3: CASSLRTGLEQFF. CDR3 sequence (DNA): TGTGCCAGCAGCCTAAGGACAGGGCTGGAGCAGTTCTTC. The rearrangement joins TRBV7-9 to TRBJ2-1; 8 bases match TRBD1. Trimming removed 5 bases from V and 10 bases from J; junction bases left unmatched: 7. CDR3 length: 13 residues. Germline V gene sequence: CDR1 SEHNR, CDR2 FQNEAQ (reference sequence). Together with reference TRBV7-9 and TRBJ2-1, the CDR3 gives the full variable domain: DTGVSQNPRHKITKRGQNVTFRCDPISEHNRLYWYRQTLGQGPEFLTYFQNEAQLEKSRLLSDRFSAERPKGSFSTLEIQRTEQGDSAMYLCASSLRTGLEQFFGPGTRLTVL.

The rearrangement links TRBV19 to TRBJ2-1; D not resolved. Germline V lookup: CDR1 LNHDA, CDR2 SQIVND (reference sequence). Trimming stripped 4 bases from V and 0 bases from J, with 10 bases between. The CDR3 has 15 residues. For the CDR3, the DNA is TGTGCCAGTAGTACGACTCGAAGCTCCTACAATGAGCAGTTCTTC. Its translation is CASSTTRSSYNEQFF. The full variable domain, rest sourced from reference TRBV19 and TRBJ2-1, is DGGITQSPKYLFRKEGQNVTLSCEQNLNHDAMYWYRQDPGQGLRLIYYSQIVNDFQKGDIAEGYSVSREKKESFPLTVTSAQKNPTAFYLCASSTTRSSYNEQFFGPGTRLTVL.

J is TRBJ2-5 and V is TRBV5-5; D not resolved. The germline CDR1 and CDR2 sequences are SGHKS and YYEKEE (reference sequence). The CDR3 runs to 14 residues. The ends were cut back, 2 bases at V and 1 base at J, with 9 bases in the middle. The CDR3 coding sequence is TGTGCCAGCAGCTTAGAACTCTTCCAAGAGACCCAGTACTTC. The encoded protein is CASSLELFQETQYF.

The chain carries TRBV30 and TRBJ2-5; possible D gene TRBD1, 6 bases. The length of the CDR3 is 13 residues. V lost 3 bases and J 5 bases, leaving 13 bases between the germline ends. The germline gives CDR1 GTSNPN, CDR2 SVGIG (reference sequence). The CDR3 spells CAWRQGFIETQYF. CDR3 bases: TGTGCCTGGAGACAGGGATTTATCGAGACCCAGTACTTC. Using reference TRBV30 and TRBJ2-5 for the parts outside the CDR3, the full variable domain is SQTIHQWPATLVQPVGSPLSLECTVEGTSNPNLYWYRQAAGRGLQLLFYSVGIGQISSEVPQNLSASRPQDRQFILSSKKLLLSDSGFYLCAWRQGFIETQYFGPGTRLLVL.

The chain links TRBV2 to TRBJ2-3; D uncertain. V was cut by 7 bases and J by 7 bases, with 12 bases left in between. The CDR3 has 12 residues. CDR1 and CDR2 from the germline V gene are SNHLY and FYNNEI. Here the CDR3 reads CASTSEPYTQYF. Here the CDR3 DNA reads TGTGCCAGCACGTCCGAACCTTATACGCAGTATTTT.

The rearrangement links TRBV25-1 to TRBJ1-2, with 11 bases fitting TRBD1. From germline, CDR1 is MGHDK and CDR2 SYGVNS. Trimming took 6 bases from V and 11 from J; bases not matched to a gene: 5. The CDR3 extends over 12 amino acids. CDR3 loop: CASRGDRGAYTF. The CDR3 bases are TGTGCCAGCAGGGGGGACAGGGGGGCTTACACCTTC.

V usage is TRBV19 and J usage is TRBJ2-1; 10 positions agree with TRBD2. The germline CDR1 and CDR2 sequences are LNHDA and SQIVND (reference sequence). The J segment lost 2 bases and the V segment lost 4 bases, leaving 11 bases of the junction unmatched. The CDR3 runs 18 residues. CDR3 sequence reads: CASSKGPSGRAAYNEQFF. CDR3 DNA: TGTGCCAGTAGTAAGGGACCCAGCGGGAGGGCCGCCTACAATGAGCAGTTCTTC.

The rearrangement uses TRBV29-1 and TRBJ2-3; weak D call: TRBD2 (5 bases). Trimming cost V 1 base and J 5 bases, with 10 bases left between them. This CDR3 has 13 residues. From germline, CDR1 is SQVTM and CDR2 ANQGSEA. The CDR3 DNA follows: TGCAGCGTTGAAGGGAGCGCGGGAGATACGCAGTATTTT. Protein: CSVEGSAGDTQYF.

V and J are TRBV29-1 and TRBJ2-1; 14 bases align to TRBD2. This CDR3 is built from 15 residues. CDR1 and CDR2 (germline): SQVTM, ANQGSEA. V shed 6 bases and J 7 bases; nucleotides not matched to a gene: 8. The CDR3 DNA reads TGCAGCGTCGCGGGGACTAGCGGGAGAGGTAATGAGCAGTTCTTC. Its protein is CSVAGTSGRGNEQFF.

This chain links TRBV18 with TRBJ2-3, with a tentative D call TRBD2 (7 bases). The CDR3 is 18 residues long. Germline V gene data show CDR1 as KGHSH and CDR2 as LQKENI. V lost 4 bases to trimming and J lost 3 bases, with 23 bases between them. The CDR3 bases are TGTGCCAGCTCACTGGTACCGGGACTACCTAGGGGGACAGATACGCAGTATTTT. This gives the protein CASSLVPGLPRGTDTQYF. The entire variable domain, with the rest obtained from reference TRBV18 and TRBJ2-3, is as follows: NAGVMQNPRHLVRRRGQEARLRCSPMKGHSHVYWYRQLPEEGLKFMVYLQKENIIDESGMPKERFSAEFPKEGPSILRIQQVVRGDSAAYFCASSLVPGLPRGTDTQYFGPGTRLTVL.